The sample holds a few counts of the clone carrying this T cell receptor (delta chain). This sequence is one base from a far larger clone and is likely a read error. The same CDR3 is also encoded by other DNA sequences in this sample. This entry belongs to a study of gamma-delta chains in newborns, infants, children. The V gene end was trimmed by 0 bases and the J gene end by 0 bases; junction bases not matched to a gene: 10. CDR1 and CDR2 (germline): GEAIGNYY, EKD. The CDR3 length is 20 residues. TCRdb reanalysed the reads via CATT. The sample includes fewer than 4,500 delta-chain clones, 2% to 2.5% seen only once; the top ten take less than 15%.

The V call is TRDV2, the J call TRDJ3; the match to TRDD3 covers 7 bases. The clonotype was recovered from a child who was a newborn, infant or young child, either healthy, febrile or measles-vaccinated (not recorded which). Sequencing was carried out using blood. CDR3 nucleotide sequence: TGTGCCTGTGACACCGGTGGTCTGGGGGCCAACTCCTGGGACACCCGACAGATGTTTTTC. It is translated as CACDTGGLGANSWDTRQMFF.